The 20 T cell receptor beta chains in this list originate from one sample, sequenced in a study of T cells in Graves' hyperthyroidism and ophthalmopathy. What was amplified from RNA transcripts were TCR beta CDR3 regions. HTBI primers were the set used in a first-round RT-PCR of the TCR CDR3. TCRdb passed the multiplex PCR reads through MiXCR, listing each CDR3 protein once. Of about 160,000 distinct CDR3 sequences listed, just under 9.5% are singletons. Sequenced: blood. All receptors derive from a woman aged 18 to 35 with Graves' hyperthyroidism that later progressed to Graves' ophthalmopathy.

This clonotype was counted ten times or more. The chain links TRBV4-1 to TRBJ2-1, with 7 bases matching TRBD2. There are 16 residues in the CDR3. V was clipped by 2 bases and J by 5 bases; unmatched bases: 9. CDR1 and CDR2 (germline): MGHRA, YSYEKL. The DNA for the CDR3 is TGCGCCAGCAGCCAACAAGGACTAGGTAAGGACAATGAGCAGTTCTTC. Encoded protein: CASSQQGLGKDNEQFF.

In the case of this clonotype: Germline and junction disagree at one end, which may indicate a read error. The rearrangement joins TRBV7-9 to TRBJ2-1; 8 bases are a match to TRBD1. The CDR3 has 17 residues. CDR1 and CDR2 (germline): SEHNR, FQNEAQ (reference sequence). The CDR3 coding sequence is TGTGCCAGCAGCCCGAAAATTGACAGGGGCCTTTACACTGAGCAGTTCTTC. It encodes CASSPKIDRGLYTEQFF.

This clonotype was seen ten or more times. This rearrangement joins TRBV27 to TRBJ2-7; no definite D call. The CDR3 sequence is 14 residues long. Trimming left V 6 bases short and J 6 bases short, with 18 bases between. Germline V gene sequence: CDR1 MNHEY, CDR2 SMNVEV (reference sequence). DNA of the CDR3: TGTGCCAGCAGCCCCGCCGAGAGTAGTGTCGAGCAGTACTTC. Translation: CASSPAESSVEQYF.

The chain employs TRBV3-1 and TRBJ1-6; 8 nucleotides agree with TRBD1. The CDR3 consists of 14 residues. V trimming: 0 bases; J trimming: 10 bases; junction bases outside the gene matches: 2. Germline assignment: CDR1 LGHDT and CDR2 YNNKEL (reference sequence). CDR3 nucleotides: TGTGCCAGCAGCCAAGAGCAGGGGGCCTCACCCCTCCACTTT. This codes for CASSQEQGASPLHF.

This clonotype was recorded at least ten times. The chain employs TRBV20-1 and TRBJ1-1; D is undetermined. CDR1 DFQATT and CDR2 SNEGSKA come from the germline V gene (reference sequence). V was pared by 1 base and J by 0 bases, with 6 bases between. CDR3 length: 13 amino acids. The CDR3 is CSARVGMNTEAFF. The CDR3 region has the DNA TGCAGTGCTAGAGTCGGGATGAACACTGAAGCTTTCTTT.

This clonotype was seen repeatedly, ten times or more. J is TRBJ2-2 and V is TRBV24-1; no reliable D call. The germline V gene encodes CDR1 KGHDR and CDR2 SFDVKD. This CDR3 is 13 amino acids long. Trimming pared 10 bases from V and 2 bases from J, leaving 10 bases between. The CDR3 protein is CATGRPNTGELFF. The CDR3 coding sequence is TGTGCCACTGGTAGACCTAACACCGGGGAGCTGTTTTTT.

The table lists this clonotype with a few counts. Just one base apart from a much larger clone, this may be a read error. V gene TRBV14 combines with J gene TRBJ2-5; 8 bases fit TRBD1. The CDR3 totals 14 residues. Per the germline V gene, CDR1 is SGHDN and CDR2 is FVKESK. The V gene end was trimmed by 2 bases and the J gene end by 5 bases; junction bases not matched to a gene: 4. As DNA, the CDR3 is TGTGCCAGCAGCCAACAGGGGGCGTCTGAGACCCAGTACTTC. Amino acids: CASSQQGASETQYF. Supplemented by reference TRBV14 and TRBJ2-5, the full variable domain reads EAGVTQFPSHSVIEKGQTVTLRCDPISGHDNLYWYRRVMGKEIKFLLHFVKESKQDESGMPNNRFLAERTGGTYSTLKVQPAELEDSGVYFCASSQQGASETQYFGPGTRLLVL.

This clonotype was recorded at least ten times. This chain links TRBV2 with TRBJ2-5; a possible D gene is TRBD1 (6 bases). The CDR3 contains 14 residues. CDR1 is SNHLY, CDR2 FYNNEI, per germline. V lost 7 bases to trimming and J lost 3 bases, with 15 bases between them. CDR3 in amino acids: CASTELRDKETQYF. For the CDR3, the DNA is TGTGCCAGCACCGAACTCCGGGACAAAGAGACCCAGTACTTC.

This clonotype was recorded many times. This chain uses TRBV28 with TRBJ2-7, with 11 bases identical to TRBD2. CDR1 and CDR2 from the germline V gene are MDHEN and SYDVKM. The V and J ends lost 6 bases and 3 bases, in that order; junction bases with no gene match: 7. The CDR3 loop spans 15 amino acids. The CDR3 reads CASSLLAGGFYEQYF. The CDR3 bases are TGTGCCAGCAGCCTCCTAGCGGGGGGATTCTACGAGCAGTACTTC. Together with reference TRBV28 and TRBJ2-7, the CDR3 gives the full variable domain: DVKVTQSSRYLVKRTGEKVFLECVQDMDHENMFWYRQDPGLGLRLIYFSYDVKMKEKGDIPEGYSVSREKKERFSLILESASTNQTSMYLCASSLLAGGFYEQYFGPGTRLTVT.

This clonotype has ten or more counts. This chain links TRBV3-1 with TRBJ2-1; D perhaps matches TRBD1 (5 bases). The CDR3 runs to 12 residues. Germline CDR1 is LGHDT and CDR2 is YNNKEL (reference sequence). V was clipped by 1 base and J by 10 bases, with 8 bases between them. DNA for the CDR3: TGTGCCAGCAGCCAAGGGGGCCGCGAGCAGTTCTTC. This gives the protein CASSQGGREQFF.

This clonotype appeared a few times. This chain uses TRBV19 with TRBJ1-6; D is perhaps TRBD1 (6 bases). With 3 bases removed from V and 7 bases from J, the gap between germline ends came to 13 bases. The CDR3 runs to 15 residues. Germline CDR1 and CDR2: LNHDA and SQIVND (reference sequence). The CDR3: CASSMGARGNSPLHF. The DNA for the CDR3 is TGTGCCAGTAGTATGGGTGCCAGGGGAAATTCACCCCTCCACTTT.

This clonotype was seen at least ten times. V and J are TRBV7-6 and TRBJ1-3; 7 nucleotides match TRBD1. J gave up 2 bases and V 2 bases, and 9 bases lay outside the gene matches. CDR1 is SGHVS and CDR2 is FNYEAQ in the germline V gene. The CDR3 totals 17 residues. CDR3 in amino acids: CASSLSDRTVTGNTIYF. The CDR3 DNA reads as TGTGCCAGCAGCTTATCGGACAGGACGGTCACTGGAAACACCATATATTTT.

There are many counts of this clonotype. The chain uses TRBV20-1 and TRBJ2-1; D is uncertain. This CDR3 has 11 amino acids. The ends were cut back, 3 bases at V and 0 bases at J, with 0 bases in the middle. Germline V gene lookup returns CDR1 DFQATT and CDR2 SNEGSKA (reference sequence). The CDR3 loop reads CSASSYNEQFF. The CDR3 nucleotides read TGCAGTGCTAGCTCCTACAATGAGCAGTTCTTC.

This clonotype was observed at least ten times. The chain joins TRBV7-2 to TRBJ2-2, with 7 bases fitting TRBD1. After removal of 4 bases from V and 5 bases from J, the junction contained 4 bases not matched to a gene. The CDR3 extends over 14 amino acids. The germline gives CDR1 SGHTA, CDR2 FQGNSA. This CDR3 reads CASSSGQLTGELFF. CDR3 DNA: TGTGCCAGCAGCTCGGGACAGCTAACCGGGGAGCTGTTTTTT.

This clonotype was seen at least ten times. The chain combines TRBV6-1 with TRBJ1-2; D may be TRBD1 (6 bases). The V gene's germline CDR1 is MNHNS and CDR2 SASEGT. V lost 2 bases and J lost 8, with 15 bases in between. The CDR3 runs 14 residues. The CDR3 region is CASSENRVGGGYTF. CDR3 in DNA: TGTGCCAGCAGTGAAAACAGGGTGGGAGGCGGCTACACCTTC.

This clonotype showed up just a few times. This chain links TRBV12-3 or TRBV12-4 with TRBJ1-6; D remains ambiguous. Trimming stripped 3 bases from V and 10 bases from J, with 16 bases between. The CDR3 totals 15 residues. The CDR3 here is CASSFGKRSVSPLHF. CDR3 nucleotides: TGTGCCAGCAGTTTTGGAAAACGATCCGTGTCACCCCTCCACTTT.

This clonotype was seen repeatedly, ten times or more. The V gene is TRBV27, the J gene TRBJ2-3; D is unclear. CDR3 length equals 14 residues. V dropped 2 bases and J dropped 4 bases, with 10 bases sitting between them. Germline loops: CDR1 MNHEY, CDR2 SMNVEV (reference sequence). CDR3 coding DNA: TGTGCCAGCAGTTTAGTTGGGTTCGCAGATACGCAGTATTTT. Residues: CASSLVGFADTQYF.

There are a few counts of this clonotype. The chain carries TRBV4-2 and TRBJ1-6; possibly TRBD1 for D (5 bases). Looked up from germline, CDR1 is LGHNA and CDR2 is YNFKEQ. V lost 1 base and J lost 4, with 14 bases in between. The CDR3 extends over 17 amino acids. CDR3 nucleotides: TGTGCCAGCAGCCAAGTTATGAGGGGCACTTATAATTCACCCCTCCACTTT. Its translation is CASSQVMRGTYNSPLHF.

This clonotype was detected only a few times. The chain is built from TRBV19 and TRBJ2-1; TRBD2 matches 8 bases. Germline trimming cut 3 bases from V and 7 bases from J; bases unmatched to any gene: 11. Germline CDR1 LNHDA, CDR2 SQIVND (reference sequence). The CDR3 has 16 residues. The CDR3 DNA is TGTGCCAGTAGTATTGCGGGGGGCGCCTTGGAAAATGAGCAGTTCTTC. It translates to CASSIAGGALENEQFF.

This clonotype has a count of ten or more. The chain's CDR3 is CASSPTSGGYRELFF. The CDR3 nucleotides are TGTGCCAGCAGCCCGACTAGCGGGGGCTACCGGGAGCTGTTTTTT. The V and J genes are TRBV11-2 and TRBJ2-2, with TRBD2 matching over 12 bases. Germline-derived CDR1 and CDR2 are SGHAT and FQNNGV. Trimming cost V 5 bases and J 9 bases; bases outside gene matches: 7. This CDR3 spans 15 amino acids.